This TCR beta chain was identified during a study of T cell repertoires in cytomegalovirus infection (dated by TCRdb to between 2017 and 2020). A note on the overall study: Donor HLA type was relevant to the analysis, as public TCR beta signatures indicated carriage of CMV infection together with the matching HLA type.

Points the paper makes about the study in general: Carriers of CMV infection plus the relevant HLA type were discriminated by the cumulative frequency of public TCR beta family members in the study cohort and in an independent roughly 320-donor cohort. The ex vivo response was dominated by HLA-C-restricted CMV-specific TCR beta clonotypes, and the single most frequent clonotype in two of eight donors was supplied by these HLA-C-restricted clonotypes.

This clonotype was observed many times. The antigen it binds to is not known. No base quality values were provided; no much bigger clone lies one nucleotide off. V loses 5 bases at its end and J loses 6 bases; junction bases beyond the gene matches: 9. The CDR3 spans 15 residues, from the cysteine through the phenylalanine. Here the CDR3 DNA is all that survives: 45 bases in frame from base 1. The CDR1 and CDR2 encoded by the germline V gene are SGHTA and FQGNSA. The instrument was an Illumina HiSeq 1500. TCRdb trimmed the raw reads at Q25, called clones with MiXCR and kept productive beta chains. Identical CDR3 protein sequences are pooled into one entry, listed with their most common genes and DNA. The sample table holds a few hundred thousand distinct CDR3 sequences, of which about a sixth were seen once. 8.7% of the sample is taken by the ten largest.

What was sequenced was PBMCs. The sequence was obtained from a human donor in good health (CMV status not recorded). Some clones in this sample may be carry-over from other donors' samples. The V gene is TRBV7-2 and the J gene is TRBJ2-1; the central 8 bases match TRBD1. The CDR3 reads as follows: CASSGWTGYGNEQFF. The sequenced DNA: TGTGCCAGCAGCGGATGGACAGGGTACGGCAATGAGCAGTTCTTC. Joined to the reference TRBV7-2 and TRBJ2-1 proteins, this CDR3 gives the full variable domain: GAGVSQSPSNKVTEKGKDVELRCDPISGHTALYWYRQSLGQGLEFLIYFQGNSAPDKSGLPSDRFSAERTGGSVSTLTIQRTQQEDSAVYLCASSGWTGYGNEQFFGPGTRLTVL.